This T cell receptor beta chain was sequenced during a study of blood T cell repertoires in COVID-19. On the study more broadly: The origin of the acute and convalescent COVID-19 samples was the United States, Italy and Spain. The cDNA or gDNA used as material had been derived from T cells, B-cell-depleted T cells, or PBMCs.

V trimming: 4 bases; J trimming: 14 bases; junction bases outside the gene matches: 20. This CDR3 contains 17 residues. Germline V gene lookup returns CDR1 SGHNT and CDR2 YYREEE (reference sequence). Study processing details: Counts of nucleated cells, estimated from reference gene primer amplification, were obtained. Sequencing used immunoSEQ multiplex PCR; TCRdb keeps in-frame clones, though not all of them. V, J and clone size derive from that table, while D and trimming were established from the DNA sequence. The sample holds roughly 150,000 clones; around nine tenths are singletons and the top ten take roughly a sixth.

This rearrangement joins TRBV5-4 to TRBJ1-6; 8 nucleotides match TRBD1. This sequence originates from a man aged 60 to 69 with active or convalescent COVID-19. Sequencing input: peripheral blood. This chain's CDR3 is CASSTRGQGKFDLALHF. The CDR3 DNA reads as TGTGCCAGCAGCACCCGCGGACAGGGAAAATTCGATCTGGCCCTCCACTTT.